The sequence of this T cell receptor beta chain was determined in a study of control samples from healthy donors and cancer patients. Clones were sequenced by immunoSEQ multiplex PCR, and TCRdb holds only the in-frame ones, with some missing. The table lists about 98,000 clones, about 80% of them singletons. V shed 2 bases and J 4 bases; nucleotides not matched to a gene: 4. CDR1 is SGHVS, CDR2 FNYEAQ, per germline. The CDR3 is 16 amino acids. Specimen: blood. This chain joins TRBV7-6 and TRBJ2-2; 10 nucleotides line up with TRBD1. This TCR was recovered from a woman under 40 in good health. CDR3 nucleotide sequence: TGTGCCAGCAGCTTAACCGGGACAGGGGCCACCGGGGAGCTGTTTTTT. It specifies CASSLTGTGATGELFF.